This T cell receptor (beta chain) was found in a study of T cell changes during pregnancy in multiple sclerosis. Profiled with immunoSEQ multiplex PCR; TCRdb holds only in-frame clones, not every one. The sample contains tens of thousands of clones, 90% to 95% of which appear only once. The CDR3 contains 16 residues. In germline, CDR1 is SGHTS, CDR2 YDEGEE. Trimming removed 4 bases at V and 6 bases at J, with 21 bases between. This clonotype was sampled from a female donor with multiple sclerosis, enrolled in a pregnancy study. The genes are TRBV5-8 and TRBJ2-3; a weak D match, TRBD2 (5 bases). Material: peripheral blood, obtained in the third trimester of pregnancy. The CDR3 DNA reads as TGTGCCAGCAGCAACGGACTTGGGATGCAAGAGGATACGCAGTATTTT. It translates to CASSNGLGMQEDTQYF.